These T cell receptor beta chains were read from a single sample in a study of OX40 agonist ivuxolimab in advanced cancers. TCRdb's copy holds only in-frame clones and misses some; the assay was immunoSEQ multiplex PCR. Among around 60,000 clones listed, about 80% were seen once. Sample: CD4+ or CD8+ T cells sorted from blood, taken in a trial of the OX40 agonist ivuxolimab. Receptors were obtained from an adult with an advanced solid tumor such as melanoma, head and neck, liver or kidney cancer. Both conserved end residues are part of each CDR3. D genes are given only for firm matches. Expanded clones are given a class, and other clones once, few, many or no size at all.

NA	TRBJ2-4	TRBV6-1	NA	CASSFGPLAKNIQYF	TGTGCCAGCAGCTTCGGACCGCTAGCCAAAAACATTCAGTACTTC
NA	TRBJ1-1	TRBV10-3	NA	CAISGPGVEAFF	TGTGCCATCAGTGGCCCGGGGGTTGAGGCTTTCTTT
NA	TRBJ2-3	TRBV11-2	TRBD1	CASSPGQGILGTATDTQYF	TGTGCCAGCAGCCCTGGACAGGGAATACTCGGGACTGCAACAGATACGCAGTATTTT
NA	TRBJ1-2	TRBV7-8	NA	CASSLAGVNYGYTF	TGTGCCAGCAGCTTAGCGGGCGTAAACTATGGCTACACCTTC
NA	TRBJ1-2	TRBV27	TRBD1	CASSPGTATSGGYTF	TGTGCCAGCAGTCCCGGGACAGCAACCTCGGGGGGCTACACCTTC
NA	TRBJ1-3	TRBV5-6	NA	CASSLGSLNTIYF	TGTGCCAGCAGCTTGGGGTCTTTAAACACCATATATTTT
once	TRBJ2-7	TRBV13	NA	CASRGRIRPYEQYF	TGTGCCTCCCGGGGACGGATCAGACCCTACGAGCAGTACTTC
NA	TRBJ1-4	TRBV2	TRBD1	CASSVDRANEKLFF	TGTGCCAGCAGTGTGGACAGGGCTAATGAAAAACTGTTTTTT
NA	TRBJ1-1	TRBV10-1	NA	CASSEGHLNTEAFF	TGCGCCAGCAGTGAAGGACACCTGAACACTGAAGCTTTCTTT
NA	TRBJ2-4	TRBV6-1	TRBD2	CASSEFLAGVAKNIQYF	TGTGCCAGCAGTGAATTCCTAGCGGGGGTAGCCAAAAACATTCAGTACTTC
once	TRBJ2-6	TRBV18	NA	CASSPNGAGANVLTF	TGTGCCAGCTCACCTAATGGGGCTGGGGCCAACGTCCTGACTTTC
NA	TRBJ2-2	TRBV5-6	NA	CASSSVGPTNTGELFF	TGTGCCAGCAGCTCCGTCGGGCCAACGAACACCGGGGAGCTGTTTTTT
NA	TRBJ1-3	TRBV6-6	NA	CASSTGGSGNTIYF	TGTGCCAGCAGCACTGGAGGTTCTGGAAACACCATATATTTT
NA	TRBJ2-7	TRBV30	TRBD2	CAWTDRTSGRDEQYF	TGTGCCTGGACAGACCGGACTAGCGGGAGGGACGAGCAGTACTTC